The present T cell receptor beta chain was sequenced within a study of cytomegalovirus exposure and HLA in healthy donors. The wider study: Earlier, 95 million to 120 million unique TCR beta sequences were recovered from approximately 180 million T cells by an analysis.

The germline V gene encodes CDR1 MNHNS and CDR2 SASEGT. V lost 2 bases and J lost 2; bases outside the gene matches: 3. This CDR3 has 16 residues. About this clone itself: Its antigen remains unknown.

PCR involved 60 Vbeta and 13 Jbeta primers. Data came from immunoSEQ multiplex PCR; TCRdb stores just in-frame clones and leaves some out. There are under 250,000 clones in the sample; almost 80% occur only once, and 3.5% to 4% lies in the top ten. Study observations and caveats: In vitro work confirmed that a few CMV-associated chains recognize CMV antigens.

Material: PBMCs. The TCR was taken from a male donor in good health and CMV-seronegative. This chain joins TRBV6-1 and TRBJ2-2; 9 positions match TRBD1. In nucleotides, the CDR3 is TGTGCCAGCAGTGAAAGGGGACAGGGTAACACCGGGGAGCTGTTTTTT. It specifies CASSERGQGNTGELFF.